This record looks at one TCR beta chain sequence and its context. The antigen remains undetermined. V lost 6 bases and J 4 bases, leaving 13 bases between the germline ends. CDR3 length: 14 residues. CDR1 is ENHRY, CDR2 SYGVKD, per germline. The data are from a study of response to subunit inactivated influenza vaccine. Findings and caveats of the study: Researchers suggested that each seasonal influenza vaccination recruits few new T cells.

TCRdb re-called the RT-PCR reads through MiXCR, storing one row per CDR3 protein. The sample lists about 500,000 distinct CDR3 sequences, more than 15% seen once, with 3% in the top ten. The source was CD4+ T cells sorted from PBMCs, collected less than 25 months after vaccination. The receptor comes from a man aged 50-75 years who received an inactivated influenza vaccine. This sequence joins TRBV10-3 and TRBJ2-1; D unclear. The CDR3 spells CAIRTNPPYNEQFF. In nucleotides, the CDR3 is TGTGCCATCAGGACAAACCCCCCTTACAATGAGCAGTTCTTC.